This T cell receptor beta chain stems from a study of CD8 T cells in Susac syndrome. RNA totalling about 0.45 to 1 ug underwent reverse transcription with random hexamers. TCRdb processed the immunoSEQ multiplex PCR reads anew with MiXCR; each CDR3 protein has one entry. The table shows some 110,000 distinct CDR3 sequences, with 93% occurring only once. The multiple sclerosis controls were treatment-naive patients with relapsing-remitting disease that was stable or active. TEMRA cells were FACS-enriched and CD8+ and CD4+ T cells negatively isolated. This clonotype was seen a single time. Germline-derived CDR1 and CDR2 are SGHRS and YFSETQ. The CDR3 is 15 amino acids. V was clipped by 4 bases and J by 7 bases, with 17 bases between them.

V usage is TRBV5-1 and J usage is TRBJ2-2; D possibly corresponds to TRBD2 (6 bases). The clonotype originates from a human donor with multiple sclerosis. The sequenced sample was CD8+ T cells from PBMCs. CDR3 in amino acids: CASSPEGRGNGELFF. Written as DNA, the CDR3 is TGCGCCAGCAGCCCGGAAGGTCGGGGGAACGGGGAGCTGTTTTTT. The full variable domain, its missing parts supplied by reference TRBV5-1 and TRBJ2-2, is KAGVTQTPRYLIKTRGQQVTLSCSPISGHRSVSWYQQTPGQGLQFLFEYFSETQRNKGNFPGRFSGRQFSNSRSEMNVSTLELGDSALYLCASSPEGRGNGELFFGEGSRLTVL.